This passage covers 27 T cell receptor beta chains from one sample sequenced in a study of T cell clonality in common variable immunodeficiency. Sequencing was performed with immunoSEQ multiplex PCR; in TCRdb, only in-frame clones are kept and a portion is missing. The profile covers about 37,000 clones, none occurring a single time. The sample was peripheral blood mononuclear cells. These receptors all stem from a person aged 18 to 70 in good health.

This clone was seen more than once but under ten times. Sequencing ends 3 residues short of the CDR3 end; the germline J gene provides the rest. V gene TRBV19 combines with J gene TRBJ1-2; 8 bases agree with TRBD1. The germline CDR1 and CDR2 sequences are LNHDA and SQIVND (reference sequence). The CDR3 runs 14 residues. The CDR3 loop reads CASTGTGRAYDYTF. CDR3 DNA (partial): TGTGCCAGTACTGGGACAGGCCGCGCCTACGAC. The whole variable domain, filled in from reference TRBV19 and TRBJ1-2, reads DGGITQSPKYLFRKEGQNVTLSCEQNLNHDAMYWYRQDPGQGLRLIYYSQIVNDFQKGDIAEGYSVSREKKESFPLTVTSAQKNPTAFYLCASTGTGRAYDYTFGSGTRLTVV.

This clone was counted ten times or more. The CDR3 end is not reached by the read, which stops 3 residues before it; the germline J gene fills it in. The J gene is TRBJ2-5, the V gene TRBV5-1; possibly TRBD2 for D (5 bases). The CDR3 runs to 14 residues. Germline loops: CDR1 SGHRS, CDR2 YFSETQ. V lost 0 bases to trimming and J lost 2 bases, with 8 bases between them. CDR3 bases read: TGCGCCAGCAGCTTGGACCCGGGGCAAGAGACC. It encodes CASSLDPGQET. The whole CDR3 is CASSLDPGQETQYF.

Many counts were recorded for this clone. CDR3: CASSLPQGTADTQYF. The covered CDR3 bases are TGCGCCAGCAGCTTACCACAGGGAACGGCTGATACG. This sequence joins TRBV5-1 and TRBJ2-3, with D tentatively TRBD1 (6 bases). Coverage ceases 3 residues before the CDR3 finishes, and the germline J gene fills in the end. With 2 bases removed from V and 6 bases from J, the gap between germline ends came to 16 bases. The germline gives CDR1 SGHRS, CDR2 YFSETQ. This CDR3 region has 15 residues. The entire variable domain, with the rest obtained from reference TRBV5-1 and TRBJ2-3, is as follows: KAGVTQTPRYLIKTRGQQVTLSCSPISGHRSVSWYQQTPGQGLQFLFEYFSETQRNKGNFPGRFSGRQFSNSRSEMNVSTLELGDSALYLCASSLPQGTADTQYFGPGTRLTVL.

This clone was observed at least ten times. The chain's CDR3 is CASTRNEQYF. The part of the CDR3 DNA that was read is TGTGCCAGCACGCGAAACGAG. The rearrangement uses TRBV2 and TRBJ2-7, with D unclear. With the read ending 3 residues before the CDR3 end, the germline J gene is used to fill in that end. Germline V gives CDR1 SNHLY, CDR2 FYNNEI. The ends were cut back, 7 bases at V and 5 bases at J, with 6 bases in the middle. The CDR3 loop spans 10 amino acids.

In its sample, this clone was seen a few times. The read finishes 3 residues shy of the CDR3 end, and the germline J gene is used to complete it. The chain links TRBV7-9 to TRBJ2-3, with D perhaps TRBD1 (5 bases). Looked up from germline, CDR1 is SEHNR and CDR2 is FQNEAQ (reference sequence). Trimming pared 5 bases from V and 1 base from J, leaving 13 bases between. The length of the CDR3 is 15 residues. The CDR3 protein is CASSSLGVGTDTQYF. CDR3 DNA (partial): TGTGCCAGCAGCAGCTTAGGGGTGGGCACAGATACG.

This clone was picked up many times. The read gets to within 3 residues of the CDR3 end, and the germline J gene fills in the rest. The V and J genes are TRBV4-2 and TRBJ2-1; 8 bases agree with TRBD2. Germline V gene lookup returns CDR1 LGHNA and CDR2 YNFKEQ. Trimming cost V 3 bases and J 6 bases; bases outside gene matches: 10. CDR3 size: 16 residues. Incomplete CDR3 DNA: TGTGCCAGCAGCCACGGAGCTTCCGGGACTAGCAATGAG. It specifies CASSHGASGTSNE. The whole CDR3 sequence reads CASSHGASGTSNEQFF.

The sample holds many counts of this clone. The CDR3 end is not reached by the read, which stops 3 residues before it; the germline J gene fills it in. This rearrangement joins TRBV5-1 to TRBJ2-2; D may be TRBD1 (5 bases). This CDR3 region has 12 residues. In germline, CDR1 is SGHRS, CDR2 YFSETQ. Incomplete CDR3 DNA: TGCGCCAGCAGCTTTAGGGGTGAAAAG. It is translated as CASSFRGEK. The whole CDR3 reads CASSFRGEKLFF.

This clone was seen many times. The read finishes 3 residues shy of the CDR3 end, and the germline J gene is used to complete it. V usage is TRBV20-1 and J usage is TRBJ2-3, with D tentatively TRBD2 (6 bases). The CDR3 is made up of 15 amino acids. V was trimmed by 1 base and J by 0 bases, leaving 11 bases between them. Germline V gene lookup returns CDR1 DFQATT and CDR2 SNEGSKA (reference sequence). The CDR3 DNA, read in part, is TGCAGTGCTAGAGGGGGGGAGAAAAGCACAGATACG. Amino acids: CSARGGEKSTDT. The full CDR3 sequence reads CSARGGEKSTDTQYF.

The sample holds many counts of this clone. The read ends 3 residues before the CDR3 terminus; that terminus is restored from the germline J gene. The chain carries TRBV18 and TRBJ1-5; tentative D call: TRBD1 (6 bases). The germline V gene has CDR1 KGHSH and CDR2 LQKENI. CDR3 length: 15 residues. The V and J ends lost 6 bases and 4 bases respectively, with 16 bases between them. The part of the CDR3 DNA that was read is TGTGCCAGCTCCCGAGGGGGGGCGCCAAATCAGCCC. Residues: CASSRGGAPNQP. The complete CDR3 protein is CASSRGGAPNQPQHF.

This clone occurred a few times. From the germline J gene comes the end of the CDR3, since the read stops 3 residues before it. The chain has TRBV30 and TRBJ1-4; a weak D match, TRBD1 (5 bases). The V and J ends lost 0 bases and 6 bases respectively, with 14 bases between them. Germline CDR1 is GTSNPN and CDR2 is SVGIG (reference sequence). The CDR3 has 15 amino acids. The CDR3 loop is CAWSVRNRLDEKLFF. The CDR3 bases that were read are TGTGCCTGGAGTGTACGAAACAGGCTCGATGAAAAA.

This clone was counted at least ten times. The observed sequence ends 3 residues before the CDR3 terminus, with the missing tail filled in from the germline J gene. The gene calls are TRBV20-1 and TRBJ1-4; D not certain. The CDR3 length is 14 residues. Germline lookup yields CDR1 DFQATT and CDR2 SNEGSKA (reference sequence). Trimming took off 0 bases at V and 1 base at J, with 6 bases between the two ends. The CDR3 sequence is CSARDAGTNEKLFF. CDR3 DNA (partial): TGCAGTGCTAGAGATGCGGGAACTAATGAAAAA.

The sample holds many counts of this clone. The part of the CDR3 DNA that was read is TGCAGTGCTAGAGGACTAGCGGGGGGGCAGCATGAG. Translation gives CSARGLAGGQHE. The CDR3 as a whole reads CSARGLAGGQHEQFF. The chain combines TRBV20-1 with TRBJ2-1, with 14 positions matching TRBD2. The read ends 3 residues shy of where the CDR3 ends; the end is completed using the germline J gene. This CDR3 has 15 residues. V shed 1 base and J 8 bases; nucleotides not matched to a gene: 4. The V gene's germline CDR1 is DFQATT and CDR2 SNEGSKA (reference sequence).

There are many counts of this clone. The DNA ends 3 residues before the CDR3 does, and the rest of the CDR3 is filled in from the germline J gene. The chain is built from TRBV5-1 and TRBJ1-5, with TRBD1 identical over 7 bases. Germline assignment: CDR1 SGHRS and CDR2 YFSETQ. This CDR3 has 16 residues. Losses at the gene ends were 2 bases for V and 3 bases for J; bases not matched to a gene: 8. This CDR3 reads CASSLGSGQINQPQHF. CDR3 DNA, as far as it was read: TGCGCCAGCAGCTTAGGATCGGGACAGATCAATCAGCCC.

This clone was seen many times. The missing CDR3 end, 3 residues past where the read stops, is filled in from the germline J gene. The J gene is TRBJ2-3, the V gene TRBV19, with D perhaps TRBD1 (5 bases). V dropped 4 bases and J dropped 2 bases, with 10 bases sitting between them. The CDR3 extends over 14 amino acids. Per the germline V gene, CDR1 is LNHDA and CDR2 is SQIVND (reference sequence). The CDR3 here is CASSTQQDTDTQYF. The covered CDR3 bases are TGTGCCAGTAGTACTCAACAGGACACAGATACG.

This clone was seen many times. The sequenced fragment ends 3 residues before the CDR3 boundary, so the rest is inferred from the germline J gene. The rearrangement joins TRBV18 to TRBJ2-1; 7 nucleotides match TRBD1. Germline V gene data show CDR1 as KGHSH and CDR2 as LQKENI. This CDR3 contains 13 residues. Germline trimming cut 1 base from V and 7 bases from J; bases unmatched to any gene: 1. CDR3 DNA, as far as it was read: TGTGCCAGCTCACCACAGGGGGCGAATGAG. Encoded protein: CASSPQGANE. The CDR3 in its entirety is CASSPQGANEQFF.

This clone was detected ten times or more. CDR3 protein: CASSPLRGGSNEQFF. CDR3 DNA (partial): TGTGCCAGTAGTCCGCTGCGGGGGGGCTCAAATGAG. The chain combines TRBV19 with TRBJ2-1; 9 positions agree with TRBD2. With the read ending 3 residues before the CDR3 end, the germline J gene is used to fill in that end. CDR1 is LNHDA, CDR2 SQIVND, per germline (reference sequence). The CDR3 totals 15 residues. The V segment lost 5 bases and the J segment 7 bases; nucleotides outside the gene matches: 9.

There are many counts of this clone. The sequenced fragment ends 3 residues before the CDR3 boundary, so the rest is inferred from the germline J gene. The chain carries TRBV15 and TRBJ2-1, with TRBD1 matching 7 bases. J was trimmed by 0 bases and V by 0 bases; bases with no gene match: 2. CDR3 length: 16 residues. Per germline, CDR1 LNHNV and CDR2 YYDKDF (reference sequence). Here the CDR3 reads CATSRDPGGSYNEQFF. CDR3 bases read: TGTGCCACCAGCAGAGACCCAGGGGGCTCCTACAATGAG. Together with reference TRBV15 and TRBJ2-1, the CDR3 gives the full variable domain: DAMVIQNPRYQVTQFGKPVTLSCSQTLNHNVMYWYQQKSSQAPKLLFHYYDKDFNNEADTPDNFQSRRPNTSFCFLDIRSPGLGDTAMYLCATSRDPGGSYNEQFFGPGTRLTVL.

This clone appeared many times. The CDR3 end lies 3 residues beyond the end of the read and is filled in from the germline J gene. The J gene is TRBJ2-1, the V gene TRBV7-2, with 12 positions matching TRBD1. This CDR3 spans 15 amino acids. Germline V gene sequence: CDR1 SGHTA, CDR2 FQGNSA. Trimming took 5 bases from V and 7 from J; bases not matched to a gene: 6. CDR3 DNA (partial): TGTGCCAGCAGCGTGGGACAGGGGGCTTTTAATGAG. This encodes CASSVGQGAFNE. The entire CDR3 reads CASSVGQGAFNEQFF.

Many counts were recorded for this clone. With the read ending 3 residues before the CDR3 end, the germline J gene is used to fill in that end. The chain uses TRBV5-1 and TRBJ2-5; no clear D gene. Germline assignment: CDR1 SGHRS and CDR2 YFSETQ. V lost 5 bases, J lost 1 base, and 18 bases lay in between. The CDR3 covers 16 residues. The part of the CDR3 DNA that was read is TGCGCCAGCAGTTTGAGCCGGAAAGTAGCCCAAGAGACC. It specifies CASSLSRKVAQET. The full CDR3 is CASSLSRKVAQETQYF.

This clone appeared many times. CDR3 bases read: TGCAGTGCTAGTACCCATGGAGGGGTGAGCTCCTACGAG. The encoded protein is CSASTHGGVSSYE. The whole CDR3 sequence is CSASTHGGVSSYEQYF. The gene calls are TRBV20-1 and TRBJ2-7, with D possibly TRBD2 on 6 matching bases. From the germline J gene comes the end of the CDR3, since the read stops 3 residues before it. This CDR3 spans 16 amino acids. Trimming pared 3 bases from V and 0 bases from J, leaving 18 bases between. The germline V gene has CDR1 DFQATT and CDR2 SNEGSKA (reference sequence).

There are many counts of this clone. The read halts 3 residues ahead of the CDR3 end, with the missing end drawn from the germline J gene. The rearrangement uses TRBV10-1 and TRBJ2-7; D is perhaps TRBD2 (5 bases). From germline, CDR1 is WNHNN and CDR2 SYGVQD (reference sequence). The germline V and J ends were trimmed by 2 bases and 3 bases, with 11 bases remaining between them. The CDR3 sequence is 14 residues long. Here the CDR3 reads CASSESSSGYEQYF. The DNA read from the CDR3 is TGCGCCAGCAGTGAGAGTTCGAGCGGCTACGAG.

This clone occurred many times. The CDR3 spells CASSVPGLRTDTQYF. Incomplete CDR3 DNA: TGTGCCAGCAGCGTCCCGGGACTACGCACAGATACG. The chain is built from TRBV7-2 and TRBJ2-3, with 7 nucleotides matching TRBD2. The read gets to within 3 residues of the CDR3 end, and the germline J gene fills in the rest. The V gene end was trimmed by 5 bases and the J gene end by 1 base; junction bases not matched to a gene: 6. CDR3 length equals 15 residues. Germline loops: CDR1 SGHTA, CDR2 FQGNSA.

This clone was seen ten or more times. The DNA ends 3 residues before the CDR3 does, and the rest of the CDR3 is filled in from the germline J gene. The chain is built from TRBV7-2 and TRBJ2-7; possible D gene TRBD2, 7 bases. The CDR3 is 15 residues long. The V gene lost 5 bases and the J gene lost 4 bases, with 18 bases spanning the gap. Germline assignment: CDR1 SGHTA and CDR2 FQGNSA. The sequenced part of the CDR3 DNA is TGTGCCAGCAGCCGAGACCGGGGGCGGGGGTACGAG. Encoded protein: CASSRDRGRGYE. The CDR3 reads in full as CASSRDRGRGYEQYF.

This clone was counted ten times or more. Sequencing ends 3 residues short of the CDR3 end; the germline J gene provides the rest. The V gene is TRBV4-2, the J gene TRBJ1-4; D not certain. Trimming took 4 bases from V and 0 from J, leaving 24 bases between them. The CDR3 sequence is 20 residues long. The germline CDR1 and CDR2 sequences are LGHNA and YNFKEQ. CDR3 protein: CASSLLYRSGAVATNEKLFF. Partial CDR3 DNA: TGTGCCAGCAGCCTCCTTTATCGATCAGGAGCCGTTGCAACTAATGAAAAA.

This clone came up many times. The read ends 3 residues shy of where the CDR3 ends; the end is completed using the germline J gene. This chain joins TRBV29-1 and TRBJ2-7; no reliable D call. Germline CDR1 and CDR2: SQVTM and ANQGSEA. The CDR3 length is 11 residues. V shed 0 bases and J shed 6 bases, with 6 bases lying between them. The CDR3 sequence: CSVEDTSEQYF. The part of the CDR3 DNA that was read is TGCAGCGTTGAAGATACCAGCGAG.

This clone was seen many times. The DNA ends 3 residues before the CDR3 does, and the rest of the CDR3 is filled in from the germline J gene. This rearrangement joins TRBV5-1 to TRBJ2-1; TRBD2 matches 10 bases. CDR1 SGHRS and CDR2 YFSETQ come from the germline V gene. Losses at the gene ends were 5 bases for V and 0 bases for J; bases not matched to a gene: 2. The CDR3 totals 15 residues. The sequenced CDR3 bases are TGCGCCAGCAGGCCTAGCGGGGGCTCCTACAATGAG. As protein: CASRPSGGSYNE. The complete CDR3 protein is CASRPSGGSYNEQFF.

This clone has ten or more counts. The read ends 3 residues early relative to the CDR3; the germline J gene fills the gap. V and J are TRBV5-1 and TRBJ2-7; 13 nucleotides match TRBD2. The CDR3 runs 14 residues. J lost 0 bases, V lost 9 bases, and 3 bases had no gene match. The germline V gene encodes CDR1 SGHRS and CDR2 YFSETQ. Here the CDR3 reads CATGTSGNSYEQYF. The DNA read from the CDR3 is TGCGCCACCGGGACTAGCGGGAACTCCTACGAG.